The present entry profiles one T cell receptor (beta chain) with its context. As yet, its antigen is unknown. This sample was included in a study of a mutant IDH1 vaccine in newly diagnosed glioma. Study context: Weeks 1, 3, 5, 7, 11, 15, 19 and 23 were when patients received their eight vaccinations. Vaccines were begun 4-6 weeks after radiotherapy alone, or with temozolomide cycles. Patients arrived already treated with radiotherapy, temozolomide, or both, most having had both.

TCRdb's copy holds only in-frame clones and misses some; the assay was immunoSEQ multiplex PCR. The sample shows approximately 61,000 clones, 80% to 90% of them seen only once. Germline V CDR1 and CDR2: LNHDA, SQIVND (reference sequence). Trimming removed 10 bases from V and 0 bases from J; junction bases left unmatched: 10. The CDR3 has 15 amino acids. Indicated time point: week 5, during vaccination. Each dose of the vaccine consisted of 300 ug of mutant IDH1 20-mer peptide, with topical imiquimod. Newly diagnosed WHO grade 3 or 4 IDH1-mutant, ATRX-lost astrocytomas were identified in the donors. The receptor was isolated from a woman aged 45 to 65 with glioma. The chain employs TRBV19 and TRBJ2-3; 7 bases map to TRBD1. Sequencing used PBMCs, obtained from a glioma patient whose treatment included an IDH1 peptide vaccine. The CDR3 nucleotides are TGTGCCACACAGGAAGGGACAGTTAGCACAGATACGCAGTATTTT. Residues: CATQEGTVSTDTQYF. Based on the CDR3 plus reference TRBV19 and TRBJ2-3, the full variable domain is DGGITQSPKYLFRKEGQNVTLSCEQNLNHDAMYWYRQDPGQGLRLIYYSQIVNDFQKGDIAEGYSVSREKKESFPLTVTSAQKNPTAFYLCATQEGTVSTDTQYFGPGTRLTVL.